Listed below are T cell receptor beta chains from one sample, sequenced in a study of blood T cells in healthy people across ages. TCRdb redid the calling of the 5' RACE reads with MiXCR, one entry per CDR3 protein. The repertoire consists of about 1.4 million distinct CDR3 sequences, with 59% occurring once and the leading ten covering roughly 7%. The sample taken for sequencing was blood. The receptors stem from a man younger than 35 in good health. CDR3s include the opening cysteine and the closing phenylalanine or tryptophan. Each record gives: D gene, clone size, V gene, J gene, CDR3 protein, CDR3 DNA. A D gene is named only where the DNA matches it firmly. Clone size, where shown, is once, few, many, or a class for clones that have expanded.

D: NA
size: NA
V: TRBV29-1
J: TRBJ2-6
CDR3: CSAPSGENVLTF
DNA: TGCAGCGCCCCGTCAGGGGAGAACGTCCTGACTTTC

D: NA
size: NA
V: TRBV4-1
J: TRBJ2-5
CDR3: CASSQFITAEQYF
DNA: TGCGCCAGCAGCCAATTCATAACGGCAGAGCAGTACTTC

D: NA
size: NA
V: TRBV12-3/TRBV12-4
J: TRBJ2-3
CDR3: CASSPSLATSTDTQYF
DNA: TGTGCCAGCAGTCCGTCTCTAGCGACTAGCACAGATACGCAGTATTTT

D: TRBD1
size: NA
V: TRBV20-1
J: TRBJ2-3
CDR3: CSARDLRGLDTQYF
DNA: TGCAGTGCTAGGGATCTAAGGGGGCTAGATACGCAGTATTTT

D: NA
size: few
V: TRBV4-2
J: TRBJ2-7
CDR3: CASSQDVELAHEQYF
DNA: TGTGCCAGCAGCCAAGATGTAGAGCTAGCCCACGAGCAGTACTTC

D: TRBD2
size: NA
V: TRBV12-3/TRBV12-4
J: TRBJ2-3
CDR3: CASSLAGKSDTQYF
DNA: TGTGCCAGCAGTCTAGCGGGAAAGTCAGATACGCAGTATTTT

D: NA
size: NA
V: TRBV12-3/TRBV12-4
J: TRBJ2-7
CDR3: CASSSAGVSSEQYF
DNA: TGTGCCAGCAGTTCTGCCGGGGTTTCTTCCGAGCAGTACTTC

D: NA
size: NA
V: TRBV20-1
J: TRBJ1-2
CDR3: CSASDRLNYGYTF
DNA: TGCAGTGCGAGTGACAGGCTTAACTATGGCTACACCTTC

D: NA
size: NA
V: TRBV4-3
J: TRBJ2-7
CDR3: CASSQEEDSSYEQYF
DNA: TGCGCCAGCAGCCAAGAAGAGGACAGTTCCTACGAGCAGTACTTC

D: NA
size: NA
V: TRBV6-6
J: TRBJ1-1
CDR3: CASSYSKGRFTEAFF
DNA: TGTGCCAGCAGTTACTCGAAGGGACGGTTCACTGAAGCTTTCTTT

D: TRBD1
size: NA
V: TRBV15
J: TRBJ1-2
CDR3: CATSRRSGTGFYGYTF
DNA: TGTGCCACCAGCAGGAGGTCGGGGACAGGCTTCTATGGCTACACCTTC

D: TRBD2
size: NA
V: TRBV7-2
J: TRBJ2-3
CDR3: CASSLPQSTGLAGNTDTQYF
DNA: TGTGCCAGCAGCTTACCCCAATCCACCGGACTAGCGGGGAACACAGATACGCAGTATTTT

D: NA
size: few
V: TRBV4-1
J: TRBJ2-4
CDR3: CASSQDRTIQYF
DNA: TGCGCCAGCAGCCAAGATAGAACCATTCAGTACTTC

D: TRBD2
size: NA
V: TRBV20-1
J: TRBJ2-1
CDR3: CSARGIAGARDEQFF
DNA: TGCAGTGCTAGAGGGATAGCGGGAGCCAGGGATGAGCAGTTCTTC

D: NA
size: few
V: TRBV20-1
J: TRBJ2-6
CDR3: CSARDWAPMGTGANVLTF
DNA: TGCAGTGCTAGAGATTGGGCGCCGATGGGGACTGGGGCCAACGTCCTGACTTTC

D: NA
size: NA
V: TRBV6-5
J: TRBJ2-7
CDR3: CASSRRSISSYEQYF
DNA: TGTGCCAGCAGTAGACGGAGTATCAGCTCCTACGAGCAGTACTTC

D: NA
size: once
V: TRBV25-1
J: TRBJ1-2
CDR3: CASSRQDHGYYDYTF
DNA: TGTGCCAGCAGTCGACAGGACCACGGCTACTATGACTACACCTTC

D: TRBD1
size: few
V: TRBV29-1
J: TRBJ2-7
CDR3: CSVAGTDSYEQYF
DNA: TGCAGCGTTGCGGGGACAGATTCCTACGAGCAGTACTTC

D: NA
size: NA
V: TRBV5-1
J: TRBJ2-1
CDR3: CASSVGGADEQFF
DNA: TGCGCCAGCAGCGTAGGCGGGGCCGATGAGCAGTTCTTC

D: TRBD2
size: NA
V: TRBV27
J: TRBJ2-1
CDR3: CASSLAGGQVEQFF
DNA: TGTGCCAGCAGCCTAGCGGGGGGGCAGGTTGAGCAGTTCTTC

D: NA
size: NA
V: TRBV19
J: TRBJ2-5
CDR3: CASSMTVGGETQYF
DNA: TGTGCCAGTAGTATGACAGTGGGTGGAGAGACCCAGTACTTC

D: NA
size: NA
V: TRBV20-1
J: TRBJ2-7
CDR3: CSADNRSAPYEQYF
DNA: TGCAGTGCTGACAACAGGAGTGCTCCCTACGAGCAGTACTTC

D: NA
size: few
V: TRBV29-1
J: TRBJ2-1
CDR3: CSVEDTGDNEQFF
DNA: TGCAGCGTTGAAGATACCGGGGACAATGAGCAGTTCTTC

D: TRBD1
size: NA
V: TRBV6-2/TRBV6-3
J: TRBJ1-2
CDR3: CASSQAWTGAPPNYGYTF
DNA: TGTGCCAGCAGTCAAGCTTGGACAGGAGCACCTCCAAACTATGGCTACACCTTC

D: TRBD2
size: NA
V: TRBV7-9
J: TRBJ2-1
CDR3: CASSYSPWLAGGGYNEQFF
DNA: TGTGCCAGCAGCTATTCCCCTTGGCTAGCGGGAGGGGGCTACAATGAGCAGTTCTTC

D: NA
size: once
V: TRBV20-1
J: TRBJ1-1
CDR3: CSARVGYMNTEAFF
DNA: TGCAGTGCTAGAGTGGGGTACATGAACACTGAAGCTTTCTTT

D: NA
size: few
V: TRBV4-3
J: TRBJ2-5
CDR3: CASSQVWGETQYF
DNA: TGCGCCAGCAGCCAAGTATGGGGGGAGACCCAGTACTTC

D: NA
size: few
V: TRBV5-1
J: TRBJ2-6
CDR3: CASSLRFSGANVLTF
DNA: TGCGCCAGCAGCCTCCGCTTTTCTGGGGCCAACGTCCTGACTTTC

D: TRBD2
size: NA
V: TRBV7-9
J: TRBJ2-1
CDR3: CASWRAGYNEQFF
DNA: TGTGCCAGCTGGAGAGCGGGGTACAATGAGCAGTTCTTC

D: NA
size: NA
V: TRBV7-2
J: TRBJ2-7
CDR3: CASSFLNQGSFEQYF
DNA: TGTGCCAGCAGCTTCCTTAACCAGGGCTCCTTCGAGCAGTACTTC

D: NA
size: NA
V: TRBV7-9
J: TRBJ2-3
CDR3: CASSFGQNTQYF
DNA: TGTGCCAGCAGCTTCGGTCAGAATACGCAGTATTTT

D: TRBD1
size: NA
V: TRBV6-1
J: TRBJ1-6
CDR3: CASSEWGQNNSPLHF
DNA: TGTGCCAGCAGTGAGTGGGGACAGAATAATTCACCCCTCCACTTT

D: TRBD1
size: NA
V: TRBV5-1
J: TRBJ2-1
CDR3: CASSVGTGIPYNEQFF
DNA: TGCGCCAGCAGCGTTGGGACAGGGATCCCCTACAATGAGCAGTTCTTC

D: TRBD2
size: many
V: TRBV2
J: TRBJ2-1
CDR3: CASSGLAGDNEQFF
DNA: TGTGCCAGCAGCGGACTAGCGGGAGACAATGAGCAGTTCTTC

D: TRBD2
size: once
V: TRBV6-5
J: TRBJ2-1
CDR3: CASSRTSGSLGEQFF
DNA: TGTGCCAGCAGCCGAACTAGCGGGAGCCTGGGTGAGCAGTTCTTC

D: NA
size: NA
V: TRBV27
J: TRBJ1-2
CDR3: CASSPSPGVRYGYTF
DNA: TGTGCCAGCAGTCCGTCACCAGGGGTTCGGTATGGCTACACCTTC

D: NA
size: NA
V: TRBV28
J: TRBJ1-2
CDR3: CASSLRVGGYTF
DNA: TGTGCCAGCAGTTTGAGAGTTGGAGGCTACACCTTC

D: TRBD2
size: NA
V: TRBV12-5
J: TRBJ2-3
CDR3: CASGFRVGRSGSTDTQYF
DNA: TGTGCTAGTGGTTTTAGGGTAGGGAGAAGCGGGAGTACAGATACGCAGTATTTT

D: NA
size: NA
V: TRBV4-2
J: TRBJ2-2
CDR3: CASSQVPRRGGGELFF
DNA: TGTGCCAGCAGCCAAGTCCCGCGGAGGGGAGGCGGGGAGTTGTTTTTT

D: TRBD2
size: NA
V: TRBV6-1
J: TRBJ2-7
CDR3: CASTKPAPGTSGSTYNEQYF
DNA: TGTGCCAGCACGAAGCCCGCCCCTGGGACTAGCGGGAGCACCTACAATGAGCAGTACTTC

D: TRBD2
size: NA
V: TRBV4-2
J: TRBJ2-7
CDR3: CASSGTSGNTYEQYF
DNA: TGTGCCAGCAGCGGAACTAGCGGGAATACCTACGAGCAGTACTTC

D: NA
size: NA
V: TRBV6-6
J: TRBJ1-1
CDR3: CASSHTSESTEAFF
DNA: TGTGCCAGCAGTCATACCTCAGAGAGCACTGAAGCTTTCTTT

D: NA
size: NA
V: TRBV5-1
J: TRBJ2-7
CDR3: CASGEAATYEQYF
DNA: TGCGCCAGCGGAGAGGCAGCCACCTACGAGCAGTACTTC

D: NA
size: NA
V: TRBV27
J: TRBJ1-6
CDR3: CASSPPSGSPLHF
DNA: TGTGCCAGCAGTCCCCCGAGCGGTTCACCCCTCCACTTT

D: NA
size: NA
V: TRBV12-3/TRBV12-4
J: TRBJ2-4
CDR3: CASSFLDGGSYEQHF
DNA: TGTGCCAGCAGTTTTCTGGACGGGGGATCCTACGAGCAGCACTTC

D: TRBD2
size: NA
V: TRBV20-1
J: TRBJ2-5
CDR3: CSARARTSGRLETQYF
DNA: TGCAGTGCTAGAGCCCGGACTAGCGGGAGGTTGGAGACCCAGTACTTC

D: NA
size: NA
V: TRBV4-2
J: TRBJ1-3
CDR3: CDSSQDEGGRGNTIYF
DNA: TGTGACAGCAGCCAGGATGAGGGGGGGCGCGGAAACACCATATATTTT

D: TRBD1
size: NA
V: TRBV27
J: TRBJ1-2
CDR3: CASSLDRTGWGYTF
DNA: TGTGCCAGCAGTTTGGACCGGACAGGTTGGGGCTACACCTTC

D: NA
size: NA
V: TRBV29-1
J: TRBJ2-3
CDR3: CSVEGGGDSGSLTDTQYF
DNA: TGCAGCGTTGAAGGAGGCGGGGACAGTGGTTCCCTCACAGATACGCAGTATTTT

D: NA
size: NA
V: TRBV13
J: TRBJ1-2
CDR3: CASSYGPMPRHGYTF
DNA: TGTGCCAGCAGCTACGGCCCAATGCCAAGGCATGGCTACACCTTC

D: TRBD1
size: NA
V: TRBV12-3/TRBV12-4
J: TRBJ2-7
CDR3: CASSSNDRGPFYEQYF
DNA: TGTGCCAGCAGCTCAAACGACAGGGGGCCTTTTTACGAGCAGTACTTC

D: NA
size: few
V: TRBV24-1
J: TRBJ2-5
CDR3: CATSDLAGGAGETQYF
DNA: TGTGCCACCAGTGATTTGGCCGGGGGCGCCGGGGAGACCCAGTACTTC